Each of the 24 T cell receptor beta chains below was sequenced from the same sample in a study of cytotoxic CD8 clonotypes in ibrutinib-treated CLL. Sequenced by immunoSEQ multiplex PCR; TCRdb stores in-frame clones only, minus some. The sample lists roughly 7,000 clones, about 70% occurring once. The input for sequencing was PBMCs, taken before ibrutinib treatment. All receptors derive from a human donor with chronic lymphocytic leukemia.

CDR3 DNA sequence: TGTGCCAGCAGGCAAACTCCGGGACAGGGGACCTACGAGCAGTACTTC. Its translation is CASRQTPGQGTYEQYF. The V call is TRBV27, the J call TRBJ2-5, with 10 bases that match TRBD1. The last part of the DNA fits TRBJ2-7 better; the J call may be wrong. Per the germline V gene, CDR1 is MNHEY and CDR2 is SMNVEV (reference sequence). The CDR3 consists of 16 residues.

The rearrangement joins TRBV7-9 to TRBJ2-2; 8 nucleotides agree with TRBD2. The trim removed 0 bases at V and 3 bases at J, leaving 6 bases unmatched. This CDR3 is built from 17 residues. From germline, CDR1 is SEHNR and CDR2 FQNEAQ (reference sequence). In DNA, the CDR3 is TGTGCCAGCAGCTTAGCTTGGAGCGGGAGAGACACCGGGGAGCTGTTTTTT. It is translated as CASSLAWSGRDTGELFF. The entire variable domain, with the rest obtained from reference TRBV7-9 and TRBJ2-2, is as follows: DTGVSQNPRHKITKRGQNVTFRCDPISEHNRLYWYRQTLGQGPEFLTYFQNEAQLEKSRLLSDRFSAERPKGSFSTLEIQRTEQGDSAMYLCASSLAWSGRDTGELFFGEGSRLTVL.

The count of this clone is one. The V and J genes are TRBV11-2 and TRBJ2-1, with 10 bases aligning to TRBD2. Germline CDR1 SGHAT, CDR2 FQNNGV. This CDR3 has 17 amino acids. V was pared by 6 bases and J by 2 bases, with 10 bases of the junction left unmatched. As DNA, the CDR3 is TGTGCCAGCAGTTTTAATGGACTAGCGGCTACCTACAATGAGCAGTTCTTC. Translation: CASSFNGLAATYNEQFF.

The chain joins TRBV29-1 to TRBJ2-1; D possibly matches TRBD1 or TRBD2 (5 bases each). The CDR3 totals 12 residues. CDR1 SQVTM and CDR2 ANQGSEA come from the germline V gene. V was trimmed by 6 bases and J by 5 bases, leaving 11 bases between them. This CDR3 is CSVARGHNEQFF. In nucleotides, the CDR3 is TGCAGCGTGGCACGGGGCCACAATGAGCAGTTCTTC.

The genes are TRBV28 and TRBJ2-2, with unresolved D. CDR3 length equals 13 residues. V lost 2 bases, J lost 0 bases, and 1 base lay in between. The germline V gene has CDR1 MDHEN and CDR2 SYDVKM. Here the CDR3 reads CASSLPNTGELFF. The CDR3 region has the DNA TGTGCCAGCAGTTTACCGAACACCGGGGAGCTGTTTTTT.

This clone was picked up one time. The chain uses TRBV6-1 and TRBJ1-5; D is undetermined. The CDR3 consists of 14 residues. V was pared by 5 bases and J by 4 bases, with 12 bases between. Per the germline V gene, CDR1 is MNHNS and CDR2 is SASEGT. CDR3: CASSPFPGNQPQHF. CDR3 coding DNA: TGTGCCAGCAGTCCCTTTCCGGGTAATCAGCCCCAGCATTTT.

CDR3 region: CASSEGDENNEQFF. The CDR3 nucleotides read TGTGCCAGCAGTGAGGGCGACGAGAACAATGAGCAGTTCTTC. The genes are TRBV25-1 and TRBJ2-1; D remains ambiguous. This CDR3 contains 14 residues. The V and J ends lost 3 bases and 5 bases respectively, with 11 bases between them. CDR1 is MGHDK and CDR2 is SYGVNS in the germline V gene.

V gene TRBV11-2 combines with J gene TRBJ2-5; D ambiguous. The CDR3 totals 11 residues. Trimming took off 4 bases at V and 0 bases at J, with 0 bases between the two ends. Germline CDR1 SGHAT, CDR2 FQNNGV. Written as DNA, the CDR3 is TGTGCCAGCAGCTACCAAGAGACCCAGTACTTC. This sequence encodes CASSYQETQYF.

This clone occurred a few times. The chain combines TRBV15 with TRBJ2-5; 7 bases are shared with TRBD1. The germline gives CDR1 LNHNV, CDR2 YYDKDF (reference sequence). After removal of 8 bases from V and 4 bases from J, the junction contained 16 bases not matched to a gene. The CDR3 runs to 16 residues. CDR3 in amino acids: CATGSGQAGSGETQYF. In nucleotides, the CDR3 is TGTGCCACCGGCTCAGGACAGGCAGGGAGCGGAGAGACCCAGTACTTC.

The chain is built from TRBV5-1 and TRBJ2-2; the D gene is possibly TRBD2 (6 bases). The CDR3 is made up of 13 amino acids. V lost 2 bases to trimming and J lost 6 bases, with 8 bases between them. Germline V CDR1 and CDR2: SGHRS, YFSETQ. CDR3 bases: TGCGCCAGCAGCTTCAGCGGGTCCGGGGAGCTGTTTTTT. It specifies CASSFSGSGELFF.

There are a few counts of this clone. The rearrangement links TRBV18 to TRBJ1-4, with D unresolved. V was clipped by 2 bases and J by 0 bases, with 16 bases between them. From germline, CDR1 is KGHSH and CDR2 LQKENI. There are 18 residues in the CDR3. The CDR3 DNA reads as TGTGCCAGCTCACCAAGTACAGTACCGATTGCAACTAATGAAAAACTGTTTTTT. Protein product: CASSPSTVPIATNEKLFF.

This sequence joins TRBV12-5 and TRBJ2-3; 12 bases are shared with TRBD2. The V gene end was trimmed by 8 bases and the J gene end by 2 bases; junction bases not matched to a gene: 2. The CDR3 has 14 residues. Germline CDR1 LGHNT, CDR2 FRNRAP. The CDR3 nucleotides read TGTGCTAGTCGGACTAGCGGGGTCACAGATACGCAGTATTTT. Its protein is CASRTSGVTDTQYF. The complete variable domain, with remaining parts taken from reference TRBV12-5 and TRBJ2-3, reads DARVTQTPRHKVTEMGQEVTMRCQPILGHNTVFWYRQTMMQGLELLAYFRNRAPLDDSGMPKDRFSAEMPDATLATLKIQPSEPRDSAVYFCASRTSGVTDTQYFGPGTRLTVL.

The chain couples TRBV6-5 to TRBJ1-1; D remains unclear. The germline gives CDR1 MNHEY, CDR2 SVGAGI. Trimming took off 3 bases at V and 0 bases at J, with 5 bases between the two ends. The CDR3 totals 13 residues. CDR3: CASSYKMNTEAFF. Written as DNA, the CDR3 is TGTGCCAGCAGTTATAAAATGAACACTGAAGCTTTCTTT.

This clone was detected only a few times. The J gene is TRBJ2-7, the V gene TRBV4-1, with a possible D match to TRBD1 (7 bases). V lost 1 base and J lost 4, with 11 bases in between. The CDR3 runs to 14 residues. The germline CDR1 and CDR2 sequences are MGHRA and YSYEKL. CDR3 in DNA: TGCGCCAGCAGCCAAGCGGAGGGGGCGTACGAGCAGTACTTC. This translates into CASSQAEGAYEQYF.

The chain combines TRBV4-2 with TRBJ1-1; weak D call: TRBD1 (6 bases). The CDR3 totals 13 residues. V was shortened by 4 bases and J by 6 bases, with 12 bases between the two germline ends. The germline V gene has CDR1 LGHNA and CDR2 YNFKEQ. The CDR3, as DNA: TGTGCCAGCAGCCCGACAGGATCCTCTGAAGCTTTCTTT. This translates into CASSPTGSSEAFF.

This clone appeared a few times. The CDR3 reads CASSPPTGAVGGYTF. As DNA, the CDR3 is TGTGCCAGCAGTCCCCCGACAGGGGCGGTTGGTGGCTACACCTTC. The chain combines TRBV7-9 with TRBJ1-2, with 8 bases that match TRBD1. This CDR3 comprises 15 residues. J was trimmed by 7 bases and V by 6 bases; bases with no gene match: 13. Germline V gene data show CDR1 as SEHNR and CDR2 as FQNEAQ (reference sequence).

The rearrangement joins TRBV6-5 to TRBJ2-1; tentative D call: TRBD2 (6 bases). Trimming cost V 0 bases and J 11 bases, with 14 bases left between them. Looked up from germline, CDR1 is MNHEY and CDR2 is SVGAGI. The CDR3 runs 14 residues. The CDR3 coding sequence is TGTGCCAGCAGTTACTCGACAAGGAGGGCCAAGCAGTTCTTC. Translating gives CASSYSTRRAKQFF.

As for this clone: One end of the junction is discordant with germline, which a read error may explain. Additional DNA sequences in this sample encode the identical CDR3. The J gene is TRBJ2-7, the V gene TRBV6-1; TRBD1 might be the D (5 bases). The germline gives CDR1 MNHNS, CDR2 SASEGT. This CDR3 has 13 residues. The CDR3 sequence is CASRVGVAYEQYF. The CDR3, as DNA: TGCGCCAGCAGGGTCGGAGTGGCCTACGAGCAGTACTTC.

V usage is TRBV6-1 and J usage is TRBJ1-1, with D uncertain. V lost 7 bases and J 1 base, leaving 10 bases between the germline ends. Per germline, CDR1 MNHNS and CDR2 SASEGT. The CDR3 contains 13 residues. The CDR3 nucleotides read TGTGCCAGCAACCCCAGGTCGAACACTGAAGCTTTCTTT. Protein product: CASNPRSNTEAFF.

J is TRBJ2-7 and V is TRBV9; 7 bases line up with TRBD1. The germline gives CDR1 SGDLS, CDR2 YYNGEE. CDR3 size: 15 residues. Trimming at V came to 0 bases and at J to 3 bases, leaving 6 bases not matched to a gene. DNA for the CDR3: TGTGCCAGCAGCGTAGATGGGACAGTCAACTACGAGCAGTACTTC. As protein: CASSVDGTVNYEQYF.

The chain has TRBV5-5 and TRBJ2-2; either TRBD1 or TRBD2 may fit D (6 bases each). This CDR3 is 15 amino acids long. Trimming took 6 bases from V and 4 from J, leaving 16 bases between them. Germline CDR1 and CDR2: SGHKS and YYEKEE (reference sequence). Here the CDR3 DNA reads TGTGCCAGCATTTGGGATCCGGGGGCCACCGGGGAGCTGTTTTTT. Its translation: CASIWDPGATGELFF.

The chain uses TRBV5-6 and TRBJ1-6; tentative D call: TRBD1 (6 bases). CDR1 SGHDT and CDR2 YYEEEE come from the germline V gene. V dropped 1 base and J dropped 0 bases, with 11 bases sitting between them. The CDR3 is 17 amino acids. This CDR3 reads CASSLWGLNSYNSPLHF. The CDR3 region has the DNA TGTGCCAGCAGCTTGTGGGGGCTTAACTCCTATAATTCACCCCTCCACTTT.

V usage is TRBV10-3 and J usage is TRBJ2-1, with a tentative D call TRBD2 (5 bases). Trimming cost V 2 bases and J 4 bases, with 6 bases left between them. Germline CDR1 reads ENHRY; CDR2 reads SYGVKD. The CDR3 extends over 13 amino acids. DNA of the CDR3: TGTGCCATCAGTGAGGGCGGGTACAATGAGCAGTTCTTC. This codes for CAISEGGYNEQFF.

The V and J genes are TRBV6-5 and TRBJ2-1; 11 bases line up with TRBD2. Trimming cost V 6 bases and J 4 bases; bases outside gene matches: 5. The CDR3 spans 15 residues. From germline, CDR1 is MNHEY and CDR2 SVGAGI. CDR3 DNA sequence: TGTGCCAGCAGGCCGACTAGCGGGGCTTACAATGAGCAGTTCTTC. Translation gives CASRPTSGAYNEQFF.